A selection of T cell receptor beta chains follows, all from one sample in a study of shared clonotypes between healthy human individuals. Measured with immunoSEQ multiplex PCR; TCRdb has only the in-frame clones, and not every one. In the table there are 2 million to 2.5 million clones, 93% of which are singletons. The sequencing sample was made of naive CD4+ T cells from PBMCs. The receptor set was obtained from a man between 18 and 35 years old in good health. Some clones in this sample may be carry-over from other donors' samples. The CDR3 runs from the conserved cysteine through the conserved F or W. The D gene is left open where the match is weak. Size values are once, few and many counts, or a class for expanded clones, and some rows have none.

clone_size	v_call	d_call	j_call	cdr3_nt	cdr3_aa
-	TRBV5-1	TRBD1	TRBJ1-4	TGCGCCAGCAGCCGACAGCAACAGGGGAACGGGTTTAGCGAAAAACTGTTTTTT	CASSRQQQGNGFSEKLFF
-	TRBV19	TRBD1	TRBJ1-4	TGTGCCAGTAGTCCCGGGACAGGGGGCGAAAAACTGTTTTTT	CASSPGTGGEKLFF
-	TRBV5-1	TRBD2	TRBJ2-1	TGCGCCAGCAGCTTGCCGAGCGGGAGGGTCGACAATGAGCAGTTCTTC	CASSLPSGRVDNEQFF
-	TRBV5-1	TRBD1	TRBJ1-1	TGCGCCAGCAGCCTCGACAGGGGAACTGAAGCTTTCTTT	CASSLDRGTEAFF
-	TRBV29-1	-	TRBJ1-5	TGCAGCGCCCGTCTGGAGGGGTATTTTAATCAGCCCCAGCATTTT	CSARLEGYFNQPQHF
once	TRBV6-5	-	TRBJ1-1	TGTGCCAGCAGTTACGATAGAAACACTGAAGCTTTCTTT	CASSYDRNTEAFF
-	TRBV28	-	TRBJ2-5	TGTGCCAGCAGTGGAGGGGCTTATGAGACCCAGTACTTC	CASSGGAYETQYF
once	TRBV10-3	-	TRBJ2-7	TGTGCCATCAGCTCGGAATACGAGCAGTACTTC	CAISSEYEQYF
-	TRBV27	-	TRBJ2-5	TGTGCCAGCAGTTTATCGCAGGGGAGAGAGACCCAGTACTTC	CASSLSQGRETQYF
-	TRBV4-1	-	TRBJ2-2	TGCGCCAGCAACGCCCAGGGATTCCCCGGGGAGCTGTTTTTT	CASNAQGFPGELFF
-	TRBV5-1	TRBD2	TRBJ2-1	TGCGCCAGCAGCTTGGGGCTAGCGGGAAGCTCCTACAATGAGCAGTTCTTC	CASSLGLAGSSYNEQFF
-	TRBV21-1	-	TRBJ2-7	TGTGCCTGCGAGGGACACCTCGCCGAGCAGTACTTC	CACEGHLAEQYF
-	TRBV10-3	TRBD2	TRBJ2-1	TGTGCCATCATACGAACTAGCGGGAGGGAGCCTACAAATGAGCAGTTCTTC	CAIIRTSGREPTNEQFF
-	TRBV4-1	-	TRBJ2-3	TGCGCCAGCAGCCAAGGCGGTGGCACAGATACGCAGTATTTT	CASSQGGGTDTQYF
-	TRBV5-1	-	TRBJ2-4	TGCGCCAGCAGCATACTCGATACAGTAGCCAAAAACATTCAGTACTTC	CASSILDTVAKNIQYF
-	TRBV7-9	TRBD2	TRBJ2-1	TGTGCCAGCAGGGAAGGACTAGCGGGAAATGAGCAGTTCTTC	CASREGLAGNEQFF
-	TRBV5-1	-	TRBJ1-4	TGCGCCAGCAGCTTACGACAGCCTAATGAAAAACTGTTTTTT	CASSLRQPNEKLFF
once	TRBV13	TRBD2	TRBJ2-2	TGTGCCAGCAGTCAGACGCCGGGGCTAGCGGGAGGGCCTAAGGAATTCCCCGGGGAGCTGTTTTTT	CASSQTPGLAGGPKEFPGELFF
-	TRBV7-2	-	TRBJ2-2	TGTGCCAGCAGCTTATTTCAGGGGCGAATGAACACCGGGGAGCTGTTTTTT	CASSLFQGRMNTGELFF
-	TRBV5-1	TRBD2	TRBJ2-3	TGCGCCAGCAGCTTGGCCGGGCTAGCGGGAGGGAGTGCAGATACGCAGTATTTT	CASSLAGLAGGSADTQYF
-	TRBV6-6	-	TRBJ1-5	TGTGCCAGCAGATCTCCCGGGGGTAACGGTCAGCCCCAGCATTTT	CASRSPGGNGQPQHF
-	TRBV18	TRBD2	TRBJ2-2	TGTGCCAGCTCACCCGGAGTAGCGGGAGGCCCATACACCGGGGAGCTGTTTTTT	CASSPGVAGGPYTGELFF
-	TRBV10-3	TRBD2	TRBJ2-7	TGCGCCAGCGGTTCTAGCGGGACTCACTTC	CASGSSGTHF
-	TRBV27	-	TRBJ1-5	TGTGCCAGCAGTCCCCCACCGTTCTCAGGTAGCAATCAGCCCCAGCATTTT	CASSPPPFSGSNQPQHF
-	TRBV7-9	TRBD2	TRBJ2-3	TGTGCCAGCAGCTACCCCCGTACGGGAGGGCCCACAGATACGCAGTATTTT	CASSYPRTGGPTDTQYF
-	TRBV30	-	TRBJ2-7	TGTGCCTGGAGTATGACACTTTCAACCTACGAGCAGTACTTC	CAWSMTLSTYEQYF
-	TRBV9	-	TRBJ2-7	TGTGCCAGCAGCCAGGGGGGCAGTTCCTACGAGCAGTACTTC	CASSQGGSSYEQYF
-	TRBV27	-	TRBJ1-6	TGTGCCAGCAGCCCGCGGGGGCGTAATTCACCCCTCCACTTT	CASSPRGRNSPLHF